This T cell receptor (beta chain) is from a study of vaccination and CD4 T cells after COVID-19. Overall study: Participants got two doses of BNT162b2 or mRNA-1273 vaccine. Ranging from 14 to 241, the interval between dose two and post-vaccine sampling had a median of roughly 10 weeks.

Details on this clonotype: What it binds is unknown.

As for treatment: roughly 10-day PBMC culture with coronavirus spike peptide pools or control peptides (ViraFEST assay). Cultured CD4+ T cell DNA was sequenced using the Oncomine TCR Beta short-read assay. In TCRdb, the PCR reads were re-called with MiXCR into one record per CDR3 protein. The top ten clones hold about 31% of a sample with more than 9,000 distinct CDR3 sequences, around 57% of them seen once. The sequence came from a human donor who had recovered from COVID-19. Material for sequencing was CD4+ T cells from blood, cultured in vitro.

The CDR3 DNA sequence: TGCAGTGCTAGAGCGGATTATGAAGCTTTCTTT. Its translation is CSARADYEAFF. This chain joins TRBV20-1 and TRBJ1-1; D is unresolved. The CDR3 extends over 11 amino acids. The germline V gene encodes CDR1 DFQATT and CDR2 SNEGSKA (reference sequence). V lost 1 base and J 7 bases, leaving 7 bases between the germline ends.